Sequencing of this TCR beta chain was carried out in a study of T cell clonotyping in hematopoietic cell transplantation. The CDR3 spans 14 residues. Germline CDR1 reads MNHEY; CDR2 reads SVGAGI. V was clipped by 0 bases and J by 8 bases, with 11 bases between them. Here immunoSEQ multiplex PCR was the method, and the copy in TCRdb shows in-frame clones only, minus some. The sample shows roughly 48,000 clones, about four fifths of them seen only once. The time point was: recipient sample about 28 days before transplant, after cytoreduction. This chain uses TRBV6-5 with TRBJ1-3; D is ambiguous. This clonotype originated in a man aged 55 to 70 with myelodysplastic syndrome. Some clones in this sample may be carry-over from other donors' samples. The material was peripheral blood mononuclear cells, obtained before stem cell transplant. The CDR3 DNA reads TGTGCCAGCAGTTACTCCGGCTCAATCGACACCATATATTTT. It codes for CASSYSGSIDTIYF.